Included here is one TCR beta chain sequence, with context. Its antigen is undetermined. PCR amplification relied on 60 Vbeta primers (plus 13 Jbeta primers). Repertoires were generated with immunoSEQ multiplex PCR, while TCRdb's copy carries only in-frame clones and drops some. The repertoire includes about 300,000 clones, about nine tenths of them detected once, and roughly 4% sits in the top ten. This entry is derived from a study of cytomegalovirus exposure and HLA in healthy donors. Study-wide results and limits: A few of the chains that were CMV-associated were confirmed in vitro to be specific for CMV antigens.

Germline assignment: CDR1 MNHEY and CDR2 SMNVEV (reference sequence). V was clipped by 3 bases and J by 5 bases; unmatched bases: 10. The CDR3 totals 15 residues. The chain joins TRBV27 to TRBJ2-7; 7 nucleotides line up with TRBD2. The source material was PBMCs. The receptor's source is a man in his forties in good health and CMV-seropositive. CDR3 in amino acids: CASSFERGWKDEQYF. The CDR3 DNA reads as TGTGCCAGCAGTTTCGAGCGGGGATGGAAGGACGAGCAGTACTTC.